The 13 T cell receptor beta chains below were found in one sample sequenced in a study of blood T cell repertoires in COVID-19. The data were produced by immunoSEQ multiplex PCR, yet TCRdb's version contains in-frame clones alone and is incomplete. This sample has a few hundred thousand clones, with almost 85% found just once. The source material was peripheral blood. Every receptor here comes from a human donor in a cohort sampled during active COVID-19.

This chain uses TRBV7-6 with TRBJ2-2; perhaps TRBD1 as D (6 bases). V lost 4 bases, J lost 5 bases, and 23 bases lay in between. This CDR3 has 18 residues. In germline, CDR1 is SGHVS, CDR2 FNYEAQ. The CDR3 DNA reads TGTGCCAGCAGCTCATTTGGTGGCACAGGGCGACGAACCGGGGAGCTGTTTTTT. Protein sequence: CASSSFGGTGRRTGELFF. The full variable domain, with the rest looked up from reference TRBV7-6 and TRBJ2-2, is GAGVSQSPRYKVTKRGQDVALRCDPISGHVSLYWYRQALGQGPEFLTYFNYEAQQDKSGLPNDRFSAERPEGSISTLTIQRTEQRDSAMYRCASSSFGGTGRRTGELFFGEGSRLTVL.

With respect to this clone: The sample has other DNA sequences that encode this CDR3 too. V is TRBV28 and J is TRBJ2-7, with 9 nucleotides matching TRBD1. The junction had 3 bases not matched to a gene; V was cut back by 2 bases and J by 1 base. Per germline, CDR1 MDHEN and CDR2 SYDVKM. The CDR3 covers 15 residues. The CDR3 DNA reads as TGTGCCAGCAGTTTACCGGGACAGGGATCCTACGAGCAGTACTTC. It is translated as CASSLPGQGSYEQYF.

This clone was seen just once. This chain connects TRBV18 to TRBJ1-2; D ambiguous. The V gene lost 2 bases and the J gene lost 2 bases, with 6 bases spanning the gap. The CDR3 contains 13 residues. Per the germline V gene, CDR1 is KGHSH and CDR2 is LQKENI. The CDR3 reads CASSPLTNYGYTF. CDR3 coding DNA: TGTGCCAGCTCACCATTAACAAACTATGGCTACACCTTC.

This sequence joins TRBV27 and TRBJ2-7, with 7 bases identical to TRBD1. The germline V gene has CDR1 MNHEY and CDR2 SMNVEV (reference sequence). The junction had 6 bases not matched to a gene; V was cut back by 5 bases and J by 2 bases. This CDR3 is 14 amino acids long. CDR3 sequence: CASSPRQGAYEQYF. CDR3 nucleotides: TGTGCCAGCAGTCCGCGACAGGGCGCCTACGAGCAGTACTTC.

The chain recombines TRBV7-9 with TRBJ1-5; 7 nucleotides agree with TRBD1. The CDR3 has 15 amino acids. V trimming: 5 bases; J trimming: 5 bases; junction bases outside the gene matches: 9. Per the germline V gene, CDR1 is SEHNR and CDR2 is FQNEAQ (reference sequence). The CDR3 DNA reads TGTGCCAGCAGCCCAGGAGGTAGGGGGCATCAGCCCCAGCATTTT. It yields the protein CASSPGGRGHQPQHF.

This clone was found a few times. The chain's CDR3 is CASSEGQGIYSPLHF. The DNA for the CDR3 is TGTGCCAGCAGTGAAGGTCAGGGGATTTATTCACCCCTCCACTTT. The rearrangement joins TRBV2 to TRBJ1-6, with TRBD1 as a possible D gene (6 bases). The germline V and J ends were trimmed by 1 base and 8 bases, with 12 bases remaining between them. Germline values: CDR1 SNHLY, CDR2 FYNNEI. The CDR3 has 15 residues.

This clone showed up just once. This chain links TRBV5-1 with TRBJ2-1; 7 bases line up with TRBD1. This CDR3 region has 16 residues. Losses at the gene ends were 2 bases for V and 4 bases for J; bases not matched to a gene: 9. Germline V gene lookup returns CDR1 SGHRS and CDR2 YFSETQ. The CDR3 nucleotides read TGCGCCAGCAGCTTCGGGACAGATAGACCTTACAATGAGCAGTTCTTC. Protein sequence: CASSFGTDRPYNEQFF.

This chain links TRBV5-1 with TRBJ2-7; no definite D call. V lost 2 bases to trimming and J lost 0 bases, with 12 bases between them. Germline V gene lookup returns CDR1 SGHRS and CDR2 YFSETQ. CDR3 length: 15 amino acids. The CDR3 here is CASSFYGVASYEQYF. CDR3 nucleotide sequence: TGCGCCAGCAGCTTTTATGGAGTAGCCTCCTACGAGCAGTACTTC.

This rearrangement joins TRBV4-1 to TRBJ2-1; 9 nucleotides match TRBD1. The CDR3 totals 16 residues. The germline V gene encodes CDR1 MGHRA and CDR2 YSYEKL. With V trimmed by 4 bases and J by 5 bases, 9 bases remained unmatched. CDR3 in DNA: TGCGCCAGCAGCCCTAGGCGGGACAGGGTGAACAATGAGCAGTTCTTC. It encodes CASSPRRDRVNNEQFF.

This chain uses TRBV7-8 with TRBJ1-1; TRBD1 matches 8 bases. Germline-derived CDR1 and CDR2 are SGHVS and FQNEAQ. The V segment lost 5 bases and the J segment 0 bases; nucleotides outside the gene matches: 8. The CDR3 has 16 residues. CDR3 in DNA: TGTGCCAGCAGCCTGAAGGACAGGGTGTTGAACACTGAAGCTTTCTTT. Protein sequence: CASSLKDRVLNTEAFF.

The V gene is TRBV11-2, the J gene TRBJ1-6; 10 bases align to TRBD1. Germline loops: CDR1 SGHAT, CDR2 FQNNGV. The junction had 8 bases not matched to a gene; V was cut back by 3 bases and J by 6 bases. This CDR3 contains 17 residues. The CDR3 protein is CASSFPGRDRGNSPLHF. For the CDR3, the DNA is TGTGCCAGCAGCTTTCCAGGCAGGGACAGGGGTAATTCACCCCTCCACTTT.

This sequence joins TRBV24-1 and TRBJ2-3; 9 nucleotides agree with TRBD1. CDR1 is KGHDR, CDR2 SFDVKD, per germline. This CDR3 contains 15 residues. The V and J ends lost 4 bases and 5 bases, in that order; junction bases with no gene match: 6. The CDR3 loop reads CATSEGTGLRDTQYF. The CDR3 coding sequence is TGTGCCACCAGTGAGGGGACAGGGTTGAGAGATACGCAGTATTTT.

Concerning this clone itself: This may arise from a read error, as a much more abundant clone is one base away. The chain combines TRBV7-3 with TRBJ1-1; D is ambiguous. Trimming took off 2 bases at V and 0 bases at J, with 4 bases between the two ends. Germline CDR1 is SGHTA and CDR2 is FQGTGA. This CDR3 spans 13 amino acids. CDR3 protein: CASSLEMNTEAFF. The CDR3 region has the DNA TGTGCCAGCAGCTTAGAGATGAACACTGAAGCTTTCTTT.